This T cell receptor (beta chain) emerged from a study of T-cell reconstitution after alpha-beta-depleted transplantation in children. Findings and limits, study-wide: Several patients had high TCRbeta diversity at day 60; it came from surviving recipient T cells and thymic progenitors. The main origin of T-cell counts and diversity one year after transplant was newly produced T cells.

It was with unique molecular identifiers that the TCRbeta library was prepared. In TCRdb, the PCR reads were re-called with MiXCR into one record per CDR3 protein. This sample yields 450,000 to 550,000 distinct CDR3 sequences, of which about an eighth are seen a single time; about 14% belongs to the top ten. As regards this clonotype: No antigen is known for it.

Germline V gene lookup returns CDR1 MNHEY and CDR2 SVGEGT. This CDR3 spans 15 amino acids. Losses at the gene ends were 2 bases for V and 1 base for J; bases not matched to a gene: 5. The chain combines TRBV6-2 or TRBV6-3 with TRBJ2-7; TRBD1 agrees at 7 bases. This clonotype was sampled from a female patient aged 2-9 years who had a stem cell transplant for aplastic anemia, so the T cells may come from the graft donor. The input for sequencing was PBMCs, mostly from graft donor cells, taken 180 days after TCRalphabeta/CD19-depleted stem cell transplant. As DNA, the CDR3 is TGTGCCAGCAGTTACGGGACAGCCGCTTCCTACGAGCAGTACTTC. Translation: CASSYGTAASYEQYF.